This T cell receptor (beta chain) was sequenced during a study of CD8+ T cells in alopecia areata. Study details: It was 6 to 18 months of tofacitinib, and then there were 6 months off drug.

Treatment given: oral pan-JAK inhibitor, 5-10 mg twice daily. Obtained from alopecia areata patients were lesional scalp punch biopsies along with peripheral blood. General study points: Higher clonality than in normal scalp was seen in lesional scalp, especially alopecia totalis/universalis.

Germline-derived CDR1 and CDR2 are SGHTA and FQGNSA. The junction had 5 bases not matched to a gene; V was cut back by 4 bases and J by 4 bases. There are 15 residues in the CDR3. This clone was seen a handful of times. Its matching antigen is unknown. Reverse transcribed after extraction, RNA yielded cDNA as the sequencing template. Sequenced by immunoSEQ multiplex PCR; TCRdb stores in-frame clones only, minus some. The sample comprises 200,000 to 250,000 clones, roughly 64% of which are singletons, and roughly 4.2% rests with the top ten. The sequencing here drew on CD4+ T cells sorted from blood, taken at week 4, from a patient treated with tofacitinib. The TCR sequence derives from a human donor with alopecia areata. This chain uses TRBV7-2 with TRBJ2-5; 11 bases are shared with TRBD1. This CDR3 is CASSWTGGVGETQYF. CDR3 in DNA: TGTGCCAGCAGCTGGACAGGGGGCGTAGGAGAGACCCAGTACTTC.